The clone carrying this TCR beta chain has ten or more counts. Its antigen is not identified. Germline V CDR1 and CDR2: MNHEY, SMNVEV (reference sequence). The CDR3 loop spans 15 amino acids. Trimming cost V 3 bases and J 6 bases; bases outside gene matches: 9. The sample originates from a study of regulatory T cells in long-lasting Graves disease. Study conclusions and caveats: Those with persistent Graves' had less TCR diversity than newly diagnosed patients. Investigators studied peripheral blood only, not thyroid tissue.

TCR beta libraries were built with iRepertoire HTBI primers and Arm-PCR of CDR3 regions. TCRdb reprocessed the multiplex PCR reads with MiXCR, giving one entry per CDR3 protein. The data show fewer than 350,000 distinct CDR3 sequences, 15% to 20% seen once. Time point indicated: newly diagnosed GD, antithyroid drugs for less than 3 months. The TCR library was made from RNA that had been extracted from PBMCs in TRIzol. Diagnosing Graves' disease relied on the American Thyroid Association guidelines. The specimen was peripheral blood mononuclear cells (PBMCs), collected at new diagnosis, from a patient treated with antithyroid drugs. This TCR derives from a female donor with Graves disease. The V and J genes are TRBV27 and TRBJ2-3; 7 bases are shared with TRBD1. The CDR3 is CASSLSTGVWDTQYF. The CDR3 nucleotides are TGTGCCAGCAGTTTGTCTACAGGGGTCTGGGATACGCAGTATTTT.